This TCR beta chain emerged from a study of blood T cell repertoires in COVID-19. Looking at the study overall: The United States, Italy and Spain supplied acute and convalescent COVID-19 samples.

In the original processing: From reference gene primer amplification, estimates of nucleated cell counts were derived. Profiling relied on immunoSEQ multiplex PCR, and the TCRdb table lists in-frame clones only, not all of them. That table gives V, J and clone size, and the DNA gave D and trimming. The sample has about 88,000 clones, 87% seen once. The germline gives CDR1 LGHDT, CDR2 YNNKEL (reference sequence). CDR3 length: 15 residues. The V and J ends lost 1 base and 0 bases respectively, with 10 bases between them. The specimen was peripheral blood. This chain links TRBV3-1 (or the pseudogene TRBV3-2) with TRBJ2-7; D gene ambiguous. This TCR was sampled from a woman in her sixties or seventies with COVID-19, enrolled during active disease. CDR3 in amino acids: CASSQGRRSSYEQYF. The CDR3, as DNA: TGTGCCAGCAGCCAAGGTCGGCGGAGCTCCTACGAGCAGTACTTC.